Listed below are T cell receptor beta chains from one sample, sequenced in a study of shared clonotypes between healthy human individuals. Profiling relied on immunoSEQ multiplex PCR, and the TCRdb table lists in-frame clones only, not all of them. The top ten clones hold about 0.32% of a sample with about 380,000 clones, around 96% of them seen once. Sequencing used memory CD8+ T cells sorted from blood. Source of these receptors: a man aged 25-45 years in good health. Each CDR3 is given with its conserved first and last residue. D genes are given only for firm matches. Clone size appears in some rows only: once, few, many, or a class for an expanded clone.

>TRBJ1-4|-|TRBV6-5|-
TGTGCCAGCAGTTACGGCAGGGGATGGAATGAAAAACTGTTTTTT
CASSYGRGWNEKLFF
>TRBJ2-1|-|TRBV30|-
TGTGCCTGGAACAGCTACAATGAGCAGTTCTTC
CAWNSYNEQFF
>TRBJ2-3|-|TRBV28|-
TGTGCCAGCAGTCCTCGACAGGGAGGGCTCACAGATACGCAGTATTTT
CASSPRQGGLTDTQYF
>TRBJ2-7|-|TRBV27|-
TGTGCCAGCAGTTTTCATCCCTCCTACGAGCAGTACTTC
CASSFHPSYEQYF
>TRBJ1-5|TRBD1|TRBV7-2|-
TGTGCCAGCAGCTTAGAGGGGGCCCATCAGCCCCAGCATTTT
CASSLEGAHQPQHF
>TRBJ2-3|-|TRBV7-9|-
TGTGCCAGCAGCTTGGTTGCAGATACGCAGTATTTT
CASSLVADTQYF
>TRBJ1-1|-|TRBV5-6|-
TGTGCCAGCAGCGATGGGACAAGTGGGGACACTGAAGCTTTCTTT
CASSDGTSGDTEAFF
>TRBJ1-4|-|TRBV28|-
TGTGCCAGCACCACCCACGGACGGGCGGAAAAACTGTTTTTT
CASTTHGRAEKLFF
>TRBJ2-1|-|TRBV4-1|-
TGCGCCAGCAGCCAAGATCGGGGCTATTCCTACAATGAGCAGTTCTTC
CASSQDRGYSYNEQFF
>TRBJ2-1|TRBD2|TRBV6-6|-
TGTGCCAGCAGGACTAGCGGGCCGAGCTCCTACAATGAGCAGTTCTTC
CASRTSGPSSYNEQFF
>TRBJ1-5|TRBD1|TRBV2|-
TGTGCCAGCAGTATCCTTACAGGGGGAAGGAATCAGCCCCAGCATTTT
CASSILTGGRNQPQHF
>TRBJ1-3|-|TRBV5-1|-
TGCGCCAGCAGCTTCTTGCCAAGAGGAGGGGCCCTAAAAGGAAACACCATATATTTT
CASSFLPRGGALKGNTIYF
>TRBJ1-3|-|TRBV30|-
TGTGCCTGGACGGGGGCTGGAAACACCATATATTTT
CAWTGAGNTIYF
>TRBJ2-7|-|TRBV6-1|once
TGTGCCAGCAGTGAACAAGACAGTGTCTCCTACGAGCAGTACTTC
CASSEQDSVSYEQYF
>TRBJ2-7|TRBD2|TRBV15|-
TGTGCCACCAGCAGAGAGGAGGGGACTAGCGGGACCTACGAGCAGTACTTC
CATSREEGTSGTYEQYF
>TRBJ2-6|-|TRBV29-1|-
TGCAGCGTTGACTTCGGATTGAGCTCTGGGGCCAACGTCCTGACTTTC
CSVDFGLSSGANVLTF
>TRBJ2-5|-|TRBV5-1|-
TGCGCCAGCGGCCCAGGACTGATACAAGAGACCCAGTACTTC
CASGPGLIQETQYF
>TRBJ1-2|-|TRBV27|-
TGTGCCAGCAGTTTTCGGGAAAAAATGCAGGGACTCACCGAATATGGCTACACCTTC
CASSFREKMQGLTEYGYTF
>TRBJ2-7|-|TRBV28|-
TGTGCCAGCAGTTTTTCATGGGAGGAGACAGACCACTCCTACGAGCAGTACTTC
CASSFSWEETDHSYEQYF
>TRBJ2-3|TRBD2|TRBV19|-
TGTGCCAGTAGTATTACTAGCGGGAGAACAGATACGCAGTATTTT
CASSITSGRTDTQYF